A single T cell receptor beta chain is shown here with its context. The germline CDR1 and CDR2 sequences are SGHTA and FQGNSA. The V and J ends lost 1 base and 1 base respectively, with 8 bases between them. The CDR3 contains 15 residues. This specimen comes from a study of blood T cell repertoires in COVID-19. Assay: immunoSEQ multiplex PCR; the TCRdb copy retains only in-frame clones and omits some. The sample has approximately 82,000 clones, around 92% seen once. This TCR was sampled from an older woman with active COVID-19. Sequences were obtained from peripheral blood. The chain links TRBV7-2 to TRBJ1-5, with no clear D. The CDR3 loop is CASSLVDGSNQPQHF. CDR3 sequence (DNA): TGTGCCAGCAGCTTAGTTGACGGGAGCAATCAGCCCCAGCATTTT.